Listed below are T cell receptor beta chains from one sample, sequenced in a study of T cell changes during pregnancy in multiple sclerosis. Generated by immunoSEQ multiplex PCR, the TCRdb table keeps only in-frame clones and is missing some. The sample carries some 38,000 clones, 75% to 95% recorded once. Sequences were derived from CD8+ T cells from peripheral blood mononuclear cells, sampled after pregnancy. The receptor set was obtained from a female donor with multiple sclerosis, enrolled in a pregnancy study. Both conserved end residues are part of each CDR3. The order of the fields is V gene, J gene, D gene, CDR3 protein, CDR3 DNA. A D gene is named only where the DNA matches it firmly.

v_gene: TRBV29-1; j_gene: TRBJ1-2; d_gene: TRBD1; CDR3aa: CSVPGTAWNYGYTF; CDR3nt: TGCAGCGTACCCGGGACAGCTTGGAACTATGGCTACACCTTC
v_gene: TRBV5-1; j_gene: TRBJ1-2; d_gene: TRBD1; CDR3aa: CASSSDRDSRNYGYTF; CDR3nt: TGCGCCAGCAGCTCAGACCGGGACAGTAGAAACTATGGCTACACCTTC
v_gene: TRBV5-1; j_gene: TRBJ2-7; d_gene: NA; CDR3aa: CASSLGGGARIVEQYF; CDR3nt: TGCGCCAGCAGCTTGGGCGGGGGCGCAAGGATCGTCGAGCAGTACTTC
v_gene: TRBV9; j_gene: TRBJ2-2; d_gene: NA; CDR3aa: CASSPSWGEGELFF; CDR3nt: TGTGCCAGCAGCCCTTCATGGGGGGAGGGGGAGCTGTTTTTT
v_gene: TRBV28; j_gene: TRBJ1-2; d_gene: TRBD1; CDR3aa: CASSFQGANYGYTF; CDR3nt: TGTGCCAGCAGTTTTCAGGGGGCGAACTATGGCTACACCTTC
v_gene: TRBV30; j_gene: TRBJ1-1; d_gene: TRBD1; CDR3aa: CAWSVPPGQGDTEAFF; CDR3nt: TGTGCCTGGAGTGTACCCCCCGGACAGGGGGACACTGAAGCTTTCTTT
v_gene: TRBV9; j_gene: TRBJ2-1; d_gene: TRBD1; CDR3aa: CASSVGQGGNEQFF; CDR3nt: TGTGCCAGCAGCGTAGGACAGGGGGGGAATGAGCAGTTCTTC
v_gene: TRBV19; j_gene: TRBJ1-1; d_gene: NA; CDR3aa: CAGPDPRQANTEAFF; CDR3nt: TGTGCCGGTCCTGACCCCAGACAGGCGAACACTGAAGCTTTCTTT
v_gene: TRBV9; j_gene: TRBJ2-1; d_gene: NA; CDR3aa: CASSVLSGFHNEQFF; CDR3nt: TGTGCCAGCAGCGTATTAAGCGGGTTTCACAATGAGCAGTTCTTC
v_gene: TRBV7-9; j_gene: TRBJ2-1; d_gene: NA; CDR3aa: CASSYPPGVAYNEQFF; CDR3nt: TGTGCCAGCAGCTACCCCCCGGGGGTGGCCTACAATGAGCAGTTCTTC
v_gene: TRBV28; j_gene: TRBJ2-7; d_gene: NA; CDR3aa: CASSLSEGRDWKQYF; CDR3nt: TGTGCCAGCAGTTTAAGCGAAGGACGGGATTGGAAGCAGTACTTC
v_gene: TRBV29-1; j_gene: TRBJ2-1; d_gene: TRBD2; CDR3aa: CSVEELAGAYNEQFF; CDR3nt: TGCAGCGTTGAAGAGCTAGCGGGAGCCTACAATGAGCAGTTCTTC
v_gene: TRBV2; j_gene: TRBJ1-2; d_gene: NA; CDR3aa: CASSEAPPGAQNYGYTF; CDR3nt: TGTGCCAGCAGTGAAGCCCCCCCAGGGGCGCAAAACTATGGCTACACCTTC
v_gene: TRBV6-5; j_gene: TRBJ2-1; d_gene: TRBD2; CDR3aa: CASSYSTSGVYNEQFF; CDR3nt: TGTGCCAGCAGTTACTCGACTAGCGGGGTTTACAATGAGCAGTTCTTC
v_gene: TRBV11-3; j_gene: TRBJ2-1; d_gene: TRBD1; CDR3aa: CARSRDRYNEQFF; CDR3nt: TGTGCCAGGTCCCGGGACAGATACAATGAGCAGTTCTTC